One and the same sample provided the 31 T cell receptor beta chains below, sequenced in a study of Graves' ophthalmopathy and Graves' hyperthyroidism. Amplification from RNA transcripts yielded the TCR beta CDR3 regions. HTBI primers were employed in first-round RT-PCR, then a second-round multiplex PCR followed. TCRdb re-called the multiplex PCR reads with MiXCR, one entry per CDR3 protein. The table shows around 50,000 distinct CDR3 sequences, with about 50% occurring only once. What was sequenced was peripheral blood. The source of these receptors is an adult man with Graves' ophthalmopathy.

This clonotype was counted many times. Here the CDR3 reads CASSRGTGNTYGYTF. The CDR3 nucleotides read TGTGCCAGCAGCCGAGGGACAGGGAATACCTATGGCTACACCTTC. The chain combines TRBV7-9 with TRBJ1-2; 9 bases agree with TRBD1. Germline CDR1 is SEHNR and CDR2 is FQNEAQ (reference sequence). The CDR3 runs to 15 residues. Unmatched junction bases numbered 8, after V lost 5 bases and J lost 4 bases.

CDR3 nucleotide sequence: TGTGCCAGCTCCTCTAGCGGGGATAGCACAGATACGCAGTATTTT. It translates to CASSSSGDSTDTQYF. The rearrangement uses TRBV6-5 and TRBJ2-3; 9 bases align to TRBD2. V lost 8 bases, J lost 0 bases, and 6 bases stayed unmatched. Per the germline V gene, CDR1 is MNHEY and CDR2 is SVGAGI. CDR3 length equals 15 residues.

This clonotype showed up many times. The V and J genes are TRBV20-1 and TRBJ2-5; no reliable D call. The CDR3 is 14 residues long. The germline V gene encodes CDR1 DFQATT and CDR2 SNEGSKA (reference sequence). V lost 0 bases and J 2 bases, leaving 10 bases between the germline ends. CDR3: CSARESRWQETQYF. In nucleotides, the CDR3 is TGCAGTGCTAGAGAGTCACGGTGGCAAGAGACCCAGTACTTC.

There are many counts of this clonotype. A read error may produce the germline difference seen at one junction end. The CDR3 DNA follows: TGTGCCAGCAGAGAAGGGGGGGGGGCGGAGACCCAGTACTTC. It encodes CASREGGGAETQYF. The rearrangement links TRBV6-1 to TRBJ2-5; perhaps TRBD2 as D (7 bases). The CDR3 runs 14 residues. Germline CDR1 is MNHNS and CDR2 is SASEGT.

DNA for the CDR3: TGTGCCAGTACAGAGCTAGCGGGAGGGCACTACGAGCAGTACTTC. It encodes CASTELAGGHYEQYF. The chain carries TRBV25-1 and TRBJ2-7, with TRBD2 identical over 12 bases. The CDR3 extends over 15 amino acids. V trimming: 9 bases; J trimming: 3 bases; junction bases outside the gene matches: 9. Germline CDR1 is MGHDK and CDR2 is SYGVNS.

In this sample, this clonotype turned up many times. A read error may produce the germline difference seen at one junction end. The chain recombines TRBV6-4 with TRBJ1-5; no reliable D call. Germline V gene data show CDR1 as MRHNA and CDR2 as SNTAGT. This CDR3 is built from 17 residues. CDR3 DNA sequence: TGTGCCAGCAGTGACCCACGACCCTACTGGAGCACTCAGCCCCAGCATTTT. Protein: CASSDPRPYWSTQPQHF.

This clonotype was counted at least ten times. The J gene is TRBJ1-1, the V gene TRBV28; unclear D gene. CDR1 and CDR2 from the germline V gene are MDHEN and SYDVKM. The CDR3 covers 10 residues. Trimming cost V 6 bases and J 4 bases, with 3 bases left between them. The CDR3, as DNA: TGTGCCAGCAGCCTCACTGAAGCTTTCTTT. Its translation is CASSLTEAFF.

A word on this clonotype: At one end, the junction sequence differs from germline, possibly due to a read error. The chain couples TRBV19 to TRBJ2-2; D may be TRBD2 (6 bases). The CDR3 loop spans 15 amino acids. Germline assignment: CDR1 LNHDA and CDR2 SQIVND (reference sequence). The CDR3 reads CASSISGVNTGELFF. In DNA, the CDR3 is TGTGCCAGTAGTATATCGGGGGTTAACACCGGGGAGCTGTTTTTC.

This clonotype appeared many times. The rearrangement links TRBV30 to TRBJ1-6, with D maybe TRBD1 (5 bases). Germline CDR1 is GTSNPN and CDR2 is SVGIG (reference sequence). The V gene lost 6 bases and the J gene lost 6 bases, with 15 bases spanning the gap. The CDR3 is 14 residues long. The CDR3 region is CACPPTGGNSPLHF. The CDR3 DNA is TGTGCCTGCCCCCCGACGGGGGGTAATTCACCCCTCCACTTT. Full variable domain (rest looked up from reference TRBV30 and TRBJ1-6): SQTIHQWPATLVQPVGSPLSLECTVEGTSNPNLYWYRQAAGRGLQLLFYSVGIGQISSEVPQNLSASRPQDRQFILSSKKLLLSDSGFYLCACPPTGGNSPLHFGNGTRLTVT.

The chain uses TRBV7-9 and TRBJ1-1, with D unclear. Between the trimmed V and J ends, which lost 0 bases and 3 bases, there was a span of 5 bases. The CDR3 consists of 13 residues. Per the germline V gene, CDR1 is SEHNR and CDR2 is FQNEAQ (reference sequence). In DNA, the CDR3 is TGTGCCAGCAGCTTAGCCGGGTACACTGAAGCTTTCTTT. Amino acid sequence: CASSLAGYTEAFF.

This clonotype showed up many times. The chain recombines TRBV12-5 with TRBJ2-1, with 8 bases fitting TRBD2. CDR3 length: 14 amino acids. CDR1 and CDR2 from the germline V gene are LGHNT and FRNRAP. The V segment lost 5 bases and the J segment 0 bases; nucleotides outside the gene matches: 0. CDR3 residues: CASGSGSSYNEQFF. The CDR3 coding sequence is TGTGCTAGTGGTAGCGGGAGCTCCTACAATGAGCAGTTCTTC.

This clonotype was detected many times. The V gene is TRBV5-6, the J gene TRBJ2-3; possibly TRBD2 for D (5 bases). V lost 6 bases, J lost 8 bases, and 10 bases lay in between. Per the germline V gene, CDR1 is SGHDT and CDR2 is YYEEEE. This CDR3 contains 11 residues. CDR3 sequence: CASTYEGTQYF. In DNA form, the CDR3 reads TGTGCCAGCACCTACGAGGGTACGCAGTATTTT.

Concerning this clonotype: At one end, the junction sequence differs from germline, possibly due to a read error. V is TRBV25-1 and J is TRBJ2-1, with TRBD1 matching 9 bases. Per germline, CDR1 MGHDK and CDR2 SYGVNS. The CDR3 sequence is 16 residues long. The CDR3 loop reads CASSQSRDRDPNGQFF. CDR3 DNA sequence: TGTGCCAGCAGTCAGTCCCGGGACAGGGATCCCAATGGGCAGTTCTTC.

This clonotype was recorded many times. The CDR3 loop is CASSQDLVSSGNTIYF. The DNA of the CDR3 is TGTGCCAGCAGCCAAGACTTGGTGAGCTCTGGAAACACCATATATTTT. The J gene is TRBJ1-3, the V gene TRBV14, with D hard to call. The CDR3 covers 16 residues. Trimming took 0 bases from V and 0 from J, leaving 9 bases between them. Germline-derived CDR1 and CDR2 are SGHDN and FVKESK. Full variable domain (missing parts from reference TRBV14 and TRBJ1-3): EAGVTQFPSHSVIEKGQTVTLRCDPISGHDNLYWYRRVMGKEIKFLLHFVKESKQDESGMPNNRFLAERTGGTYSTLKVQPAELEDSGVYFCASSQDLVSSGNTIYFGEGSWLTVV.

In its sample, this clonotype was seen many times. This chain uses TRBV12-3 or TRBV12-4 with TRBJ2-7, with TRBD2 matching over 8 bases. The J segment lost 9 bases and the V segment lost 1 base, leaving 14 bases of the junction unmatched. There are 16 residues in the CDR3. CDR3 in amino acids: CASSLGSGAPILGQYF. In nucleotides, the CDR3 is TGTGCCAGCAGTTTAGGTAGCGGGGCCCCTATCTTGGGGCAGTACTTC.

There are many counts of this clonotype. The gene calls are TRBV5-4 and TRBJ2-3, with 10 bases matching TRBD2. Trimming removed 5 bases from V and 2 bases from J; junction bases left unmatched: 8. Germline V gene data show CDR1 as SGHNT and CDR2 as YYREEE (reference sequence). The CDR3 is 16 amino acids. The CDR3 loop reads CASRPRLAGHTDTQYF. Written as DNA, the CDR3 is TGTGCCAGCAGACCGAGACTAGCGGGTCACACAGATACGCAGTATTTT. The variable domain in full, with the rest retrieved from reference TRBV5-4 and TRBJ2-3, is ETGVTQSPTHLIKTRGQQVTLRCSSQSGHNTVSWYQQALGQGPQFIFQYYREEENGRGNFPPRFSGLQFPNYSSELNVNALELDDSALYLCASRPRLAGHTDTQYFGPGTRLTVL.

This clonotype was observed many times. The chain links TRBV2 to TRBJ2-3; possible D gene TRBD1, 6 bases. This CDR3 is 15 amino acids long. Germline CDR1 SNHLY, CDR2 FYNNEI. Trimming cost V 5 bases and J 4 bases, with 16 bases left between them. As DNA, the CDR3 is TGTGCCAGCAGTTTTGACAGGCTTAGATCAGATACGCAGTATTTT. It is translated as CASSFDRLRSDTQYF.

This clonotype showed up many times. The gene calls are TRBV30 and TRBJ1-1; 8 positions match TRBD1. CDR3 length: 13 residues. Looked up from germline, CDR1 is GTSNPN and CDR2 is SVGIG (reference sequence). V was clipped by 6 bases and J by 5 bases; unmatched bases: 8. The chain's CDR3 is CACSGQAFTEAFF. CDR3 coding DNA: TGTGCCTGTTCGGGACAGGCGTTTACTGAAGCTTTCTTT. The full variable domain, its missing parts supplied by reference TRBV30 and TRBJ1-1, is SQTIHQWPATLVQPVGSPLSLECTVEGTSNPNLYWYRQAAGRGLQLLFYSVGIGQISSEVPQNLSASRPQDRQFILSSKKLLLSDSGFYLCACSGQAFTEAFFGQGTRLTVV.

The rearrangement uses TRBV15 and TRBJ1-5; no firm D call. CDR3 size: 14 residues. The V gene lost 4 bases and the J gene lost 11 bases, with 18 bases spanning the gap. CDR1 is LNHNV, CDR2 YYDKDF, per germline (reference sequence). The CDR3: CATSTRRLVETQHF. CDR3 in DNA: TGTGCCACCAGCACGAGACGCTTAGTGGAGACCCAGCATTTT. Based on the CDR3 plus reference TRBV15 and TRBJ1-5, the full variable domain is DAMVIQNPRYQVTQFGKPVTLSCSQTLNHNVMYWYQQKSSQAPKLLFHYYDKDFNNEADTPDNFQSRRPNTSFCFLDIRSPGLGDTAMYLCATSTRRLVETQHFGDGTRLSIL.

This clonotype was counted ten times or more. V gene TRBV2 combines with J gene TRBJ2-2; D not certain. Germline CDR1 is SNHLY and CDR2 is FYNNEI. CDR3 size: 15 residues. Between the trimmed V and J ends, which lost 2 bases and 2 bases, there was a span of 9 bases. The CDR3, as DNA: TGTGCCAGCAGTGAACGTGGCGGAAACACCGGGGAGCTGTTTTTT. It yields the protein CASSERGGNTGELFF. The whole variable domain, remainder taken from reference TRBV2 and TRBJ2-2, is EPEVTQTPSHQVTQMGQEVILRCVPISNHLYFYWYRQILGQKVEFLVSFYNNEISEKSEIFDDQFSVERPDGSNFTLKIRSTKLEDSAMYFCASSERGGNTGELFFGEGSRLTVL.

The J gene is TRBJ1-5, the V gene TRBV12-3 or TRBV12-4; the D is unclear. With 2 bases removed from V and 10 bases from J, the gap between germline ends came to 9 bases. This CDR3 region has 12 residues. CDR3 sequence: CASSLFPDPQHF. CDR3 nucleotides: TGTGCCAGCAGTTTATTTCCAGATCCCCAGCATTTT.

This sequence joins TRBV20-1 and TRBJ2-3; possibly TRBD1 or TRBD2 for D (5 bases each). This CDR3 has 14 amino acids. Germline V lookup: CDR1 DFQATT, CDR2 SNEGSKA (reference sequence). Trimming pared 2 bases from V and 2 bases from J, leaving 11 bases between. CDR3: CSARIRGSTDTQYF. CDR3 nucleotides: TGCAGTGCTAGAATTCGGGGCTCCACAGATACGCAGTATTTT.

This clonotype was seen ten or more times. This chain uses TRBV6-1 with TRBJ1-5; weak D call: TRBD1 (5 bases). The CDR3 sequence is 14 residues long. Germline V gene data show CDR1 as MNHNS and CDR2 as SASEGT. V lost 3 bases to trimming and J lost 7 bases, with 13 bases between them. CDR3 DNA sequence: TGTGCCAGCAGTGAGGGCCCAGGGAAGCAGCCCCAGCATTTT. Its translation: CASSEGPGKQPQHF.

This clonotype came up a few times. It may be a read error: a sequence one base away is much more abundant. The chain is built from TRBV11-2 and TRBJ1-1; 7 bases agree with TRBD1. V was clipped by 3 bases and J by 5 bases; unmatched bases: 6. This CDR3 comprises 14 residues. Germline CDR1 reads SGHAT; CDR2 reads FQNNGV. CDR3 nucleotides: TGTGCCAGCAGCTTTACAGGGGTCAGGACTGAAGCTTTCTTT. This encodes CASSFTGVRTEAFF.

The count of this clonotype is one. V is TRBV7-9 and J is TRBJ2-3, with 12 bases lining up with TRBD2. CDR1 SEHNR and CDR2 FQNEAQ come from the germline V gene (reference sequence). The CDR3 loop spans 17 amino acids. V lost 5 bases and J lost 5; bases outside the gene matches: 11. The CDR3 reads CASSARTSGVVRDTQYF. CDR3 bases: TGTGCCAGCAGCGCTCGGACTAGCGGGGTGGTGCGAGATACGCAGTATTTT. The full variable domain, its missing parts supplied by reference TRBV7-9 and TRBJ2-3, is DTGVSQNPRHKITKRGQNVTFRCDPISEHNRLYWYRQTLGQGPEFLTYFQNEAQLEKSRLLSDRFSAERPKGSFSTLEIQRTEQGDSAMYLCASSARTSGVVRDTQYFGPGTRLTVL.

As concerns this clonotype: At one of its ends the junction is not consistent with the germline gene, which may arise from a read error. The CDR3 DNA reads TGTGTCAGCAGTTACGGTGAAAAACTGGTTTTT. This translates into CVSSYGEKLVF. The J gene is TRBJ1-4, the V gene TRBV6-6; D gene unclear. CDR1 is MNHNY, CDR2 SVGAGI, per germline (reference sequence). CDR3 size: 11 residues.

Note on this clonotype: The CDR3 end shows no conserved phenylalanine or tryptophan, and so a read error is likely. The genes are TRBV9 and TRBJ1-5, with D maybe TRBD1 (5 bases). The CDR3 has 15 residues. With 0 bases removed from V and 4 bases from J, the gap between germline ends came to 11 bases. Germline V gives CDR1 SGDLS, CDR2 YYNGEE. The CDR3, as DNA: TGTGCCAGCAGCGTAGGGGGGGGGGTGAATCAGCCCCAGCATTCT. It codes for CASSVGGGVNQPQHS.

The table lists this clonotype with a few counts. The chain combines TRBV7-9 with TRBJ2-3; 8 bases are shared with TRBD1. CDR1 is SEHNR and CDR2 is FQNEAQ in the germline V gene (reference sequence). CDR3 length equals 14 residues. V was clipped by 5 bases and J by 6 bases; unmatched bases: 7. CDR3 nucleotide sequence: TGTGCCAGCAGCATAGGACAGGGTTCGGATACGCAGTATTTT. Residues: CASSIGQGSDTQYF.

In its sample, this clonotype was seen many times. V usage is TRBV6-1 and J usage is TRBJ2-3; D is unresolved. Germline CDR1 reads MNHNS; CDR2 reads SASEGT. The CDR3 has 12 residues. The germline V and J ends were trimmed by 4 bases and 2 bases, with 4 bases remaining between them. CDR3 sequence (DNA): TGTGCCAGCAGTGTAAACACAGATACGCAGTATTTT. Protein: CASSVNTDTQYF.

Comment on this clonotype: A read error may be the cause here, since a much bigger clone is one base away. This chain links TRBV13 with TRBJ2-1; 8 nucleotides agree with TRBD2. Germline V gene sequence: CDR1 PRHDT, CDR2 FYEKMQ (reference sequence). The CDR3 contains 18 residues. DNA for the CDR3: TGTGCCAGCAGCTCTGACATCAGCGGGAGTTCCTCCTACAGTGAGCAGTTCTTC. The encoded protein is CASSSDISGSSSYSEQFF.

The chain carries TRBV29-1 and TRBJ2-7; the match to TRBD2 covers 9 bases. V lost 4 bases and J lost 0; bases outside the gene matches: 10. Germline CDR1 reads SQVTM; CDR2 reads ANQGSEA. The length of the CDR3 is 16 residues. CDR3 sequence (DNA): TGCAGCGTTGGGATGGCGGGAGGGGGTAGCTCCTACGAGCAGTACTTC. The encoded protein is CSVGMAGGGSSYEQYF.